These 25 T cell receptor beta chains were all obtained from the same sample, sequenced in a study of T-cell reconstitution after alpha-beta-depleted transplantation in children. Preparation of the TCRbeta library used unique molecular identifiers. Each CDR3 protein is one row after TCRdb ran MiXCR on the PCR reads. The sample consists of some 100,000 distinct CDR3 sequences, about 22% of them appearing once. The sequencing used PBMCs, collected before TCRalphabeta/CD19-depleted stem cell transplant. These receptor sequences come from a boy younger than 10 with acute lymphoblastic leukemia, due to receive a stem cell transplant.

For the CDR3, the DNA is TGTGCCACAATGACAGGGGAGGGCGAGCAGTACTTC. Amino acid sequence: CATMTGEGEQYF. This rearrangement joins TRBV10-3 to TRBJ2-7; possibly TRBD1 for D (8 bases). V dropped 10 bases and J dropped 6 bases, with 16 bases sitting between them. In germline, CDR1 is ENHRY, CDR2 SYGVKD. The CDR3 contains 12 residues.

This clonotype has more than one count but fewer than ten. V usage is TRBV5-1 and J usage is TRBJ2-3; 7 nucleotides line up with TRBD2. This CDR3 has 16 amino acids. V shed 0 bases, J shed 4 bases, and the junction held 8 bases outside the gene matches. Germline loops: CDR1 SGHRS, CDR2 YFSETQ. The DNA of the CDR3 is TGCGCCAGCAGCTTGGCCGGCGGGAGAAACGCAGATACGCAGTATTTT. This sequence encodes CASSLAGGRNADTQYF. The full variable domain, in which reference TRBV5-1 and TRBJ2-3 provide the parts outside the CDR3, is KAGVTQTPRYLIKTRGQQVTLSCSPISGHRSVSWYQQTPGQGLQFLFEYFSETQRNKGNFPGRFSGRQFSNSRSEMNVSTLELGDSALYLCASSLAGGRNADTQYFGPGTRLTVL.

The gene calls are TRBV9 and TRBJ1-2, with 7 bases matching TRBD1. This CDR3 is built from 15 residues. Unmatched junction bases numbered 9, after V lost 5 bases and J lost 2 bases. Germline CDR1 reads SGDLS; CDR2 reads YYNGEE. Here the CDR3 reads CASSQGVAPNYGYTF. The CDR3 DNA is TGTGCCAGCAGTCAGGGGGTCGCTCCAAACTATGGCTACACCTTC.

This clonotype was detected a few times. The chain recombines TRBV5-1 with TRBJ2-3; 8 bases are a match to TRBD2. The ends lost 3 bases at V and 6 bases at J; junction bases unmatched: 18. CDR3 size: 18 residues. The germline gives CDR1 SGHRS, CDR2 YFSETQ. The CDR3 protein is CASSSLLLAEGRGDTQYF. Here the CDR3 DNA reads TGCGCCAGCAGCTCCCTCCTACTAGCGGAGGGGCGAGGGGATACGCAGTATTTT.

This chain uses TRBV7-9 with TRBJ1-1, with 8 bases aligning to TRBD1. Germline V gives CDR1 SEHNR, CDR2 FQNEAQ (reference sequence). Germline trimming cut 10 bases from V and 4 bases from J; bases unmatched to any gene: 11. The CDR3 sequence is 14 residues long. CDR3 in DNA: TGTGCCACTCACTCCTCAGGGGGCGGCACTGAAGCTTTCTTT. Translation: CATHSSGGGTEAFF.

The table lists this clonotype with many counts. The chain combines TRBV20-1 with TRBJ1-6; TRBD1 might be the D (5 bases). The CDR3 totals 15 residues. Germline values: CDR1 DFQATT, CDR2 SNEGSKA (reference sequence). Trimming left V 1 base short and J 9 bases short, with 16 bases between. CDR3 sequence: CSARARGRVGSPLHF. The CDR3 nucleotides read TGCAGTGCTAGAGCCCGCGGCAGGGTTGGTTCACCCCTCCACTTT.

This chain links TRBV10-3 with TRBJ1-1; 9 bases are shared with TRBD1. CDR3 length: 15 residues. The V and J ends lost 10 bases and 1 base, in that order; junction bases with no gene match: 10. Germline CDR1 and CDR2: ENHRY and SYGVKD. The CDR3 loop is CATTGGNFRNTEAFF. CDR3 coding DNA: TGTGCCACCACAGGGGGCAACTTTAGGAACACTGAAGCTTTCTTT.

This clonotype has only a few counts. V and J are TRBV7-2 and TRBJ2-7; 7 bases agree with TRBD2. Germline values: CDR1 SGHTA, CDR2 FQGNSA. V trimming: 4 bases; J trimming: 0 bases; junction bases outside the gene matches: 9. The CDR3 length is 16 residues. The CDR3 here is CASSSQLATFSYEQYF. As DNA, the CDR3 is TGTGCCAGCAGCTCCCAACTAGCGACCTTCTCCTACGAGCAGTACTTC.

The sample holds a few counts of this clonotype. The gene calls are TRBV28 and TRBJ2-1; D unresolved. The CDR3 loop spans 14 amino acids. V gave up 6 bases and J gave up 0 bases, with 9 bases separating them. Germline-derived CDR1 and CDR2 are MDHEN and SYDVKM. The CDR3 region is CASRPLSSYNEQFF. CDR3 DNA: TGTGCCAGCAGACCCCTGAGCTCCTACAATGAGCAGTTCTTC.

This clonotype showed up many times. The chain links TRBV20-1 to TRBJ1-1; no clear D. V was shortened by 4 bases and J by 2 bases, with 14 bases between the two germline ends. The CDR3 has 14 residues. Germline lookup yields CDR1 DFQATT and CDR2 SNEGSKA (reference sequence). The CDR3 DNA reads TGCAGTGCTACCCCCGACGGAGCAAACACTGAAGCTTTCTTT. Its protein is CSATPDGANTEAFF.

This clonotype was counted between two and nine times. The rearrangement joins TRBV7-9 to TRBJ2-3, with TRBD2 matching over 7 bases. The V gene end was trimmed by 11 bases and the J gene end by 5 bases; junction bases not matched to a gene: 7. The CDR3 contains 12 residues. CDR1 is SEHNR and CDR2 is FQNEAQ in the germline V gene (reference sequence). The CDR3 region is CAGAPSGDTQYF. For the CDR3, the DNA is TGTGCCGGCGCCCCTAGCGGAGATACGCAGTATTTT. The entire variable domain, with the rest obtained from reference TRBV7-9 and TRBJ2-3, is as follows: DTGVSQNPRHKITKRGQNVTFRCDPISEHNRLYWYRQTLGQGPEFLTYFQNEAQLEKSRLLSDRFSAERPKGSFSTLEIQRTEQGDSAMYLCAGAPSGDTQYFGPGTRLTVL.

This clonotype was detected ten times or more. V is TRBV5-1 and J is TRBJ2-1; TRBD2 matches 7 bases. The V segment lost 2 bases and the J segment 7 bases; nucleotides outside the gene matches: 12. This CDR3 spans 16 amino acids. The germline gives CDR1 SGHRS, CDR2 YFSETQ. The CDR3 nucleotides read TGCGCCAGCAGCTTAGGGCCCCCGGGGGGTCCAAATGAGCAGTTCTTC. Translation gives CASSLGPPGGPNEQFF.

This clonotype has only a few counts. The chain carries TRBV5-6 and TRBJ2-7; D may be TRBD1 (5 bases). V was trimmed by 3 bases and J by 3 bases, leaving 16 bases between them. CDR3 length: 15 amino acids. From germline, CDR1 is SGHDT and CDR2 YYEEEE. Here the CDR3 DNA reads TGTGCCAGCAGCTCACGCGGAACAGGCTACTACGAGCAGTACTTC. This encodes CASSSRGTGYYEQYF.

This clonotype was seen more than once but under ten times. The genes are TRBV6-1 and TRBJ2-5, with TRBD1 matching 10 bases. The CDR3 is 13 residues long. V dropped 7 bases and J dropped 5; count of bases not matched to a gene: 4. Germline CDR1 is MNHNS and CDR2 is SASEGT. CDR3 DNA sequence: TGTGCCAGCAAACGGACAGGGGGGGAGACCCAGTACTTC. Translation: CASKRTGGETQYF.

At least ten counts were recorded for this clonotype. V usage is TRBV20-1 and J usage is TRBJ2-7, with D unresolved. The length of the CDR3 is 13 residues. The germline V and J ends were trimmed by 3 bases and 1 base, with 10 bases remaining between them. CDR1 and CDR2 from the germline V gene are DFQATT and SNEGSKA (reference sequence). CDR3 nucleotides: TGCAGTGCTAGGGACCCAGCTTCCTACGAGCAGTACTTC. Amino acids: CSARDPASYEQYF.

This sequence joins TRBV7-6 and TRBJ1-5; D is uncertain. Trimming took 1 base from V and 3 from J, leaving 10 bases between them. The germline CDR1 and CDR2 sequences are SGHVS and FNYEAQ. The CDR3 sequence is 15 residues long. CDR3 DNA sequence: TGTGCCAGCAGCTTAGTGAGTGGTCCCAATCAGCCCCAGCATTTT. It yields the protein CASSLVSGPNQPQHF.

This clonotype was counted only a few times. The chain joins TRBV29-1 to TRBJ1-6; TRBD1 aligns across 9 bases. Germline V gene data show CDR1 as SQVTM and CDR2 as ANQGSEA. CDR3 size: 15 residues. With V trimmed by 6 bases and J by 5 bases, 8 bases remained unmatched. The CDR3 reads CSVITGTGNNSPLHF. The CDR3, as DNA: TGCAGCGTAATCACCGGGACAGGGAATAATTCACCCCTCCACTTT.

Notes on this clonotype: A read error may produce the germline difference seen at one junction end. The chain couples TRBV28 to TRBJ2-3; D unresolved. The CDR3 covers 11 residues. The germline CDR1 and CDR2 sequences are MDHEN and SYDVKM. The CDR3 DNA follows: TGTGCCAGCAGTTTTCCAGATACGCAGGATTTT. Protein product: CASSFPDTQDF.

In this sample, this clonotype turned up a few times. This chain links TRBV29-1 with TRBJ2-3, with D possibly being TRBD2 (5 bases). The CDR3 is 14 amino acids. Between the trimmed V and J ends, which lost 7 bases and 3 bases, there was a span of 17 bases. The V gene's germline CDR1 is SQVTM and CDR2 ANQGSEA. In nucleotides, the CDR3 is TGCAGCGCCTCCGGGGTGGGTAGTACAGATACGCAGTATTTT. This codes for CSASGVGSTDTQYF.

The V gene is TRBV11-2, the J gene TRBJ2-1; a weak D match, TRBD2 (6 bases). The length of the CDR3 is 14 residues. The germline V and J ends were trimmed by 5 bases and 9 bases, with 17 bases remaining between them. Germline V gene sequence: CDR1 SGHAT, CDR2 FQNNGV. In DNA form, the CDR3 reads TGTGCCAGCAGCCGGATTAGCGGAGGCGGTGAGCAGTTCTTC. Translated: CASSRISGGGEQFF.

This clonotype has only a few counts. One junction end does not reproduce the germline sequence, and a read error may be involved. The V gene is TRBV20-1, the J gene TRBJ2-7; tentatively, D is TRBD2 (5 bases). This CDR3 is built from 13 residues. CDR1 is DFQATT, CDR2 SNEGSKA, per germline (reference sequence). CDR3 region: CSPSRPNENEQYF. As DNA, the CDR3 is TGCAGTCCTAGCAGACCTAACGAGAACGAGCAGTACTTC.

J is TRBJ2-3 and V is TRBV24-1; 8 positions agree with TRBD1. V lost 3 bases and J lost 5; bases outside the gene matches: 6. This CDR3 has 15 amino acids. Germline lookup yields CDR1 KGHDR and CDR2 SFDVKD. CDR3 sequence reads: CATSDALRGRDTQYF. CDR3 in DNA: TGTGCCACCAGTGATGCCCTCAGGGGGCGAGATACGCAGTATTTT.

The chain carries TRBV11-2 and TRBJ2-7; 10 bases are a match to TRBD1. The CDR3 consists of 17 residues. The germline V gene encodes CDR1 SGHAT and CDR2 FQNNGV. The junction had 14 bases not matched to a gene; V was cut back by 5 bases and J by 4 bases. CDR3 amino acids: CASSERPVTGGVYEQYF. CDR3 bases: TGTGCCAGCAGCGAACGGCCGGTGACAGGGGGCGTTTACGAGCAGTACTTC.

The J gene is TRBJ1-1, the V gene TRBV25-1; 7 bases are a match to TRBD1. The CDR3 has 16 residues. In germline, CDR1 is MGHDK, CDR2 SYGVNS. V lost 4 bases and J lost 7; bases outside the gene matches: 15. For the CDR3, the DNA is TGTGCCAGCAGTGCGCGCGGGACAGCCCGCCGGCTTGAAGCTTTCTTT. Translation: CASSARGTARRLEAFF.

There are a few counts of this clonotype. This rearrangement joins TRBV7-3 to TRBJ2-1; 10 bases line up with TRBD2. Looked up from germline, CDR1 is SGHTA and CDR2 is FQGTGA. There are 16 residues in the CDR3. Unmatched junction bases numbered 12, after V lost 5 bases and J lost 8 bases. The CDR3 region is CASSRGLAEGFDEQFF. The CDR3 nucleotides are TGTGCCAGCAGCCGAGGACTAGCGGAGGGGTTCGATGAGCAGTTCTTC.